This T cell receptor (beta chain) emerged from a study of T cell changes during pregnancy in multiple sclerosis. The repertoire was sequenced with immunoSEQ multiplex PCR; TCRdb's copy has only in-frame clones and lacks some. The repertoire consists of tens of thousands of clones, with approximately 92% occurring once and the leading ten covering 3.7%. The germline V gene has CDR1 SGHDT and CDR2 YYEEEE. This CDR3 is built from 12 residues. Trimming left V 3 bases short and J 5 bases short, with 8 bases between. The clonotype comes from a female donor in good health, enrolled as a control in a pregnancy study. Sequencing was performed on peripheral blood, taken after pregnancy. The chain links TRBV5-6 to TRBJ1-1; D not certain. The CDR3 nucleotides are TGTGCCAGCAGCTATATCCGGACTGAAGCTTTCTTT. Protein sequence: CASSYIRTEAFF. Together with reference TRBV5-6 and TRBJ1-1, the CDR3 gives the full variable domain: DAGVTQSPTHLIKTRGQQVTLRCSPKSGHDTVSWYQQALGQGPQFIFQYYEEEERQRGNFPDRFSGHQFPNYSSELNVNALLLGDSALYLCASSYIRTEAFFGQGTRLTVV.